This T cell receptor (beta chain) was obtained from a study of CD8 T cells in ankylosing spondylitis (dated by TCRdb to 2016 to 2017). As for the study more broadly: T cell receptor beta repertoires were profiled in healthy donors and ankylosing spondylitis patients so that disease-linked TCR variants could be found. Peripheral blood was sampled, and synovial fluid was also collected from ankylosing spondylitis patients. In total, the full study cohort was made up of roughly 100 healthy donors and 20 to 25 ankylosing spondylitis patients. Results and caveats for the whole study, not just this receptor: According to the report, matched synovial fluid samples from ankylosing spondylitis patients were significantly enriched for the disease-linked clones. Blood from ankylosing spondylitis patients appeared to be characterized by a TCR beta motif composed of about eight highly homologous amino acid variants. Some motif variants had previously been reported in the synovial fluid and blood of reactive arthritis patients, which suggests shared mechanisms of disease initiation. A CD8+ phenotype was shown by the disease-linked clones, which were found at relatively low frequencies in peripheral blood.

Sequencing was carried out with an Illumina HiSeq 2500. Quantitative 5'-RACE with molecular barcodes was the method used to prepare the TCR beta libraries. On the study's bioinformatics: A new computational method, built on a probabilistic model of VDJ rearrangement, was used to identify disease-linked TCR variants. In-frame beta chains were kept once TCRdb had trimmed the public reads at Q25 with fastp and called clones with MiXCR. Merged by CDR3 protein, the rows form single entries marked with the most common genes and DNA. TCRdb's processing, not the study's, gives the V and J calls here. Present in this sample are hundreds of thousands of distinct CDR3 sequences, 17% of which were seen just once. The ten largest clones capture 0.95% to 1.1% of the sample. Including cysteine and phenylalanine, the CDR3 has 15 amino acids. Left in the record is the CDR3 DNA by itself, 45 bases read in frame from the first base. V sheds 6 bases and J sheds 2 bases, leaving 16 bases between their ends. For CDR1 and CDR2, the germline V gene (reference sequence) lists LNHDA and SQIVND.

Concerning this clonotype: Its antigen is currently not known. No much larger clone exists at a distance of one base, and base qualities are not known.

The receptor comes from a male donor with ankylosing spondylitis. The V and J genes are TRBV19 and TRBJ1-2, with TRBD1 perhaps the D gene, on 6 matching bases. Sequencing used blood, either unsorted or a sorted T cell fraction (not recorded which). CDR3 protein: CASRRPGHSNYGYTF. The DNA reads TGTGCCAGTAGAAGACCGGGACATTCGAACTATGGCTACACCTTC.